This entry lists 25 T cell receptor beta chains sequenced from one sample in a study of blood T cell repertoires in COVID-19 (dated by TCRdb to the early 2020s). Libraries were made using the immunoSEQ multiplex PCR assay. Sourced from immuneACCESS, this table was stored by TCRdb with only in-frame sequences that have V and J called. A share of the clones is absent; for the studies checked, an unresolved V gene accounts for under half, and the remainder has no known explanation. A total of 85,000 to 130,000 clones appear in this sample, less than 90% of them only once. The top ten clonotypes cover roughly 5.3% of the sample. The sample comprised peripheral blood. These receptor sequences come from a human donor in a cohort sampled during active COVID-19.

Here the CDR3 DNA reads TGCAGCGTTGGGGACTCCCCCGGGGAGCTGTTTTTT. This encodes CSVGDSPGELFF. The chain employs TRBV29-1 and TRBJ2-2, with D perhaps TRBD2 (6 bases). The length of the CDR3 is 12 residues. V lost 4 bases to trimming and J lost 6 bases, with 9 bases between them. Per the germline V gene, CDR1 is SQVTM and CDR2 is ANQGSEA.

The chain combines TRBV14 with TRBJ1-1; D remains unclear. CDR3 size: 14 residues. Germline assignment: CDR1 SGHDN and CDR2 FVKESK. Trimming stripped 2 bases from V and 2 bases from J, with 9 bases between. The CDR3 coding sequence is TGTGCCAGCAGCCAACAGAGACTTAACACTGAAGCTTTCTTT. It encodes CASSQQRLNTEAFF. Complete variable domain (other parts from reference TRBV14 and TRBJ1-1): EAGVTQFPSHSVIEKGQTVTLRCDPISGHDNLYWYRRVMGKEIKFLLHFVKESKQDESGMPNNRFLAERTGGTYSTLKVQPAELEDSGVYFCASSQQRLNTEAFFGQGTRLTVV.

This chain joins TRBV2 and TRBJ1-2, with TRBD1 matching over 7 bases. There are 14 residues in the CDR3. Per germline, CDR1 SNHLY and CDR2 FYNNEI. V was clipped by 10 bases and J by 6 bases; unmatched bases: 14. This chain's CDR3 is CAIKKGAGTDGYTF. CDR3 nucleotides: TGTGCCATCAAAAAGGGGGCAGGCACCGATGGCTACACCTTC.

The rearrangement links TRBV7-2 to TRBJ1-1, with D perhaps TRBD1 (5 bases). CDR1 and CDR2 from the germline V gene are SGHTA and FQGNSA. The V end lost 5 bases, the J end lost 4 bases, and 14 bases lay between the germline ends. This CDR3 is 14 amino acids long. CDR3 in DNA: TGTGCCAGCAGCCACGGACACCCGGGCACTGAAGCTTTCTTT. Translating it yields CASSHGHPGTEAFF.

The chain links TRBV5-8 to TRBJ2-5; D is perhaps TRBD2 (5 bases). Germline V CDR1 and CDR2: SGHTS, YDEGEE. Trimming took off 4 bases at V and 2 bases at J, with 9 bases between the two ends. CDR3 length: 13 residues. CDR3 in DNA: TGTGCCAGCAGCCCGACTACACAAGAGACCCAGTACTTC. It encodes CASSPTTQETQYF.

This clone was seen more than once but under ten times. The CDR3 here is CASSIVGVKRNTGELFF. CDR3 sequence (DNA): TGTGCCAGTAGTATAGTAGGAGTTAAACGGAACACCGGGGAGCTGTTTTTT. The V gene is TRBV19, the J gene TRBJ2-2; D remains unclear. CDR3 size: 17 residues. V was shortened by 1 base and J by 1 base, with 13 bases between the two germline ends. Germline assignment: CDR1 LNHDA and CDR2 SQIVND (reference sequence).

This clone was seen just once. The rearrangement links TRBV28 to TRBJ1-4; D perhaps matches TRBD1 (5 bases). The CDR3 is 15 residues long. Germline V gene lookup returns CDR1 MDHEN and CDR2 SYDVKM. Trimming removed 6 bases at V and 5 bases at J, with 16 bases between. The CDR3 region has the DNA TGTGCCAGCAGCGGAGTCGGCAGGACAAATGAAAAACTGTTTTTT. This encodes CASSGVGRTNEKLFF.

The J gene is TRBJ1-2, the V gene TRBV19; weak D call: TRBD1 (5 bases). V lost 7 bases and J lost 4, with 19 bases in between. Germline V CDR1 and CDR2: LNHDA, SQIVND (reference sequence). The CDR3 loop spans 15 amino acids. CDR3 sequence reads: CASTSIGGLGYGYTF. DNA for the CDR3: TGTGCCAGTACAAGTATCGGGGGACTCGGCTATGGCTACACCTTC.

The rearrangement links TRBV7-9 to TRBJ2-5; 7 nucleotides line up with TRBD2. Trimming took 5 bases from V and 4 from J; bases not matched to a gene: 4. This CDR3 is built from 13 residues. CDR1 is SEHNR and CDR2 is FQNEAQ in the germline V gene (reference sequence). CDR3 region: CASSPRGGETQYF. In DNA, the CDR3 is TGTGCCAGCAGCCCCCGCGGGGGAGAGACCCAGTACTTC.

The chain couples TRBV28 to TRBJ2-5; 8 bases align to TRBD1. J was trimmed by 2 bases and V by 6 bases; bases with no gene match: 5. The CDR3 consists of 14 residues. CDR1 MDHEN and CDR2 SYDVKM come from the germline V gene. The CDR3 reads CASRRQGPQETQYF. CDR3 coding DNA: TGTGCCAGCAGACGACAGGGGCCGCAAGAGACCCAGTACTTC.

The V gene is TRBV20-1, the J gene TRBJ1-1; TRBD1 might be the D (6 bases). The CDR3 has 11 amino acids. Germline CDR1 is DFQATT and CDR2 is SNEGSKA (reference sequence). V lost 4 bases and J lost 6, with 9 bases in between. As DNA, the CDR3 is TGCAGTGCTACCAGGACAGCTGAAGCTTTCTTT. Translating gives CSATRTAEAFF.

The V and J genes are TRBV4-1 and TRBJ2-1; possibly TRBD2 for D (6 bases). CDR1 and CDR2 from the germline V gene are MGHRA and YSYEKL. The V gene lost 4 bases and the J gene lost 0 bases, with 16 bases spanning the gap. The CDR3 runs to 17 residues. The CDR3 region has the DNA TGCGCCAGCAGCCCCCGTGGGGGGAGAGTCTCCTACAATGAGCAGTTCTTC. Translated, it gives CASSPRGGRVSYNEQFF.

This clone was seen only once. The genes are TRBV6-1 and TRBJ1-6; D remains ambiguous. The CDR3 is made up of 13 amino acids. Trimming left V 1 base short and J 8 bases short, with 6 bases between. The germline V gene encodes CDR1 MNHNS and CDR2 SASEGT. This CDR3 reads CASSEDRYSPLHF. CDR3 sequence (DNA): TGTGCCAGCAGTGAAGACAGATATTCACCCCTCCACTTT.

The V gene is TRBV28, the J gene TRBJ2-7, with 11 bases identical to TRBD2. The germline CDR1 and CDR2 sequences are MDHEN and SYDVKM. CDR3 length: 15 amino acids. V was pared by 5 bases and J by 6 bases, with 9 bases of the junction left unmatched. The CDR3, as DNA: TGTGCCAGCAGTACCATACTAGCGGGAGAGGGCGAGCAGTACTTC. Translating gives CASSTILAGEGEQYF.

This rearrangement joins TRBV5-6 to TRBJ2-5; D not certain. The germline V gene encodes CDR1 SGHDT and CDR2 YYEEEE. CDR3 length equals 12 residues. Trimming took off 0 bases at V and 5 bases at J, with 5 bases between the two ends. The CDR3 sequence: CASSLVGETQYF. The CDR3 region has the DNA TGTGCCAGCAGCTTGGTTGGCGAGACCCAGTACTTC. The full variable domain, its missing parts supplied by reference TRBV5-6 and TRBJ2-5, is DAGVTQSPTHLIKTRGQQVTLRCSPKSGHDTVSWYQQALGQGPQFIFQYYEEEERQRGNFPDRFSGHQFPNYSSELNVNALLLGDSALYLCASSLVGETQYFGPGTRLLVL.

CDR3 in DNA: TGCGCCAGCAGCTTGGACAGCCAAAATTCACCCCTCCACTTT. Its protein product is CASSLDSQNSPLHF. V and J are TRBV5-1 and TRBJ1-6, with no clear D. Germline values: CDR1 SGHRS, CDR2 YFSETQ. The ends were cut back, 0 bases at V and 7 bases at J, with 8 bases in the middle. The CDR3 has 14 residues.

This clone was counted once. This chain links TRBV19 with TRBJ1-5, with 8 bases identical to TRBD1. The junction had 5 bases not matched to a gene; V was cut back by 4 bases and J by 6 bases. This CDR3 has 14 amino acids. CDR1 and CDR2 (germline): LNHDA, SQIVND (reference sequence). The CDR3 is CASSTLDRGQPQHF. The CDR3 region has the DNA TGTGCCAGTAGTACCCTAGACAGGGGTCAGCCCCAGCATTTT. The entire variable domain, with the rest obtained from reference TRBV19 and TRBJ1-5, is as follows: DGGITQSPKYLFRKEGQNVTLSCEQNLNHDAMYWYRQDPGQGLRLIYYSQIVNDFQKGDIAEGYSVSREKKESFPLTVTSAQKNPTAFYLCASSTLDRGQPQHFGDGTRLSIL.

This chain links TRBV4-2 with TRBJ2-7; D remains unclear. V was trimmed by 1 base and J by 2 bases, leaving 9 bases between them. The CDR3 extends over 14 amino acids. Per the germline V gene, CDR1 is LGHNA and CDR2 is YNFKEQ. CDR3 in DNA: TGTGCCAGCAGCCAAGGTCTAGGAACCTACGAGCAGTACTTC. Translation: CASSQGLGTYEQYF.

V usage is TRBV7-2 and J usage is TRBJ1-2; 10 bases are shared with TRBD1. The CDR3 spans 14 residues. CDR1 and CDR2 from the germline V gene are SGHTA and FQGNSA. J lost 7 bases, V lost 5 bases, and 7 bases had no gene match. CDR3 nucleotide sequence: TGTGCCAGCAGCCCCAGCGGGACAGGGGCTGGCTACACCTTC. It specifies CASSPSGTGAGYTF. Combining the CDR3 with reference TRBV7-2 and TRBJ1-2 gives the whole variable domain GAGVSQSPSNKVTEKGKDVELRCDPISGHTALYWYRQSLGQGLEFLIYFQGNSAPDKSGLPSDRFSAERTGGSVSTLTIQRTQQEDSAVYLCASSPSGTGAGYTFGSGTRLTVV.

This sequence joins TRBV15 and TRBJ2-7; 9 bases match TRBD1. Germline lookup yields CDR1 LNHNV and CDR2 YYDKDF (reference sequence). CDR3 length: 14 amino acids. Losses at the gene ends were 6 bases for V and 0 bases for J; bases not matched to a gene: 3. The CDR3 spells CATRLDRGSYEQYF. CDR3 DNA sequence: TGTGCCACCAGGCTGGACAGGGGCTCCTACGAGCAGTACTTC.

The CDR3 reads CSVSPGQIYGYTF. Here the CDR3 DNA reads TGCAGCGTTTCGCCGGGACAGATATATGGCTACACCTTC. The chain couples TRBV29-1 to TRBJ1-2; TRBD1 aligns across 7 bases. CDR3 size: 13 residues. Germline lookup yields CDR1 SQVTM and CDR2 ANQGSEA. V was clipped by 5 bases and J by 5 bases; unmatched bases: 8.

The chain combines TRBV9 with TRBJ2-5; 8 positions match TRBD2. CDR1 and CDR2 from the germline V gene are SGDLS and YYNGEE. CDR3 length: 16 amino acids. With 0 bases clipped from V and 2 bases from J, the junction kept 6 bases outside the gene matches. The CDR3 DNA reads TGTGCCAGCAGCGTAGGGGCCCGGGGGGGGCAAGAGACCCAGTACTTC. Translation gives CASSVGARGGQETQYF. Filled out from reference TRBV9 and TRBJ2-5, the complete variable domain reads DSGVTQTPKHLITATGQRVTLRCSPRSGDLSVYWYQQSLDQGLQFLIQYYNGEERAKGNILERFSAQQFPDLHSELNLSSLELGDSALYFCASSVGARGGQETQYFGPGTRLLVL.

The chain has TRBV30 and TRBJ1-3, with 7 bases fitting TRBD1. CDR3 length: 13 amino acids. Trimming removed 2 bases from V and 4 bases from J; junction bases left unmatched: 2. Germline CDR1 reads GTSNPN; CDR2 reads SVGIG (reference sequence). Written as DNA, the CDR3 is TGTGCCTGGAGTAGACAGGGCGGAAACACCATATATTTT. It yields the protein CAWSRQGGNTIYF.

This chain uses TRBV5-8 with TRBJ1-2; 11 nucleotides match TRBD1. Germline V gives CDR1 SGHTS, CDR2 YDEGEE. Losses at the gene ends were 4 bases for V and 2 bases for J; bases not matched to a gene: 7. The CDR3 length is 16 residues. The CDR3 sequence is CASSPKGQGDNYGYTF. CDR3 nucleotides: TGTGCCAGCAGCCCGAAGGGACAGGGGGACAACTATGGCTACACCTTC. Drawing the rest from reference TRBV5-8 and TRBJ1-2, the complete variable domain is EAGVTQSPTHLIKTRGQQATLRCSPISGHTSVYWYQQALGLGLQFLLWYDEGEERNRGNFPPRFSGRQFPNYSSELNVNALELEDSALYLCASSPKGQGDNYGYTFGSGTRLTVV.

The V and J genes are TRBV21-1 and TRBJ1-1; the listed D gene, TRBD1, was not tested against the DNA. TRBV21-1 is a listed pseudogene. The CDR3 is made up of 15 amino acids. DNA for the CDR3: TGTGCCAGCAGTCTTCTGAAGGGCCCGGGACAACTTGCTTTCTTT. This codes for CASSLLKGPGQLAFF.